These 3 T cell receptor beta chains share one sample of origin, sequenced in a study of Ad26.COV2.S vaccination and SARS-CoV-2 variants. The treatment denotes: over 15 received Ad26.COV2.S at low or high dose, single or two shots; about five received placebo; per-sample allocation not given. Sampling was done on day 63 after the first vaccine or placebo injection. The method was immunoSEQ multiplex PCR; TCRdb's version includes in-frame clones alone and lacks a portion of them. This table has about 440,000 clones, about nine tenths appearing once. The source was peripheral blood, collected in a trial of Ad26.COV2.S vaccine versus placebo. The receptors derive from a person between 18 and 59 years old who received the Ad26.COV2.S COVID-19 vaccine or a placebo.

The CDR3: CASSDSKGQGGEKLFF. DNA for the CDR3: TGTGCCAGCAGTGACTCGAAGGGACAGGGAGGTGAAAAACTGTTTTTT. J is TRBJ1-4 and V is TRBV6-4; 9 bases are shared with TRBD1. Losses at the gene ends were 0 bases for V and 7 bases for J; bases not matched to a gene: 6. The germline V gene has CDR1 MRHNA and CDR2 SNTAGT. This CDR3 contains 16 residues.

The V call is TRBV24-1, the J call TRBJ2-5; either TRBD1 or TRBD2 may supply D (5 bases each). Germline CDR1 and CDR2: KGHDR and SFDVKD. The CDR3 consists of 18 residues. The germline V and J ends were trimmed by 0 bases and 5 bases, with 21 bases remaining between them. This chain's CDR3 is CATSDLRGREGRVETQYF. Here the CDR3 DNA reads TGTGCCACCAGTGATTTGAGGGGTCGTGAGGGGCGCGTGGAGACCCAGTACTTC.

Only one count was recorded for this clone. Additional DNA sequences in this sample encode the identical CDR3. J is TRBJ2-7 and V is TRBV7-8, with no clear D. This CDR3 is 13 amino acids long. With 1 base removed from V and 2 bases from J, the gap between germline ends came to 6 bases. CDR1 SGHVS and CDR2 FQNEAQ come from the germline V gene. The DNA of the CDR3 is TGTGCCAGCAGCTTAGAACGTCCCTACGAGCAGTACTTC. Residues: CASSLERPYEQYF.